These T cell receptor beta chains were read from a single sample in a study of blood T cell repertoires in COVID-19. Clones were sequenced by immunoSEQ multiplex PCR, and TCRdb holds only the in-frame ones, with some missing. The repertoire consists of about 160,000 clones, with 92% occurring once and the leading ten covering 4.8%. Input material: peripheral blood. The receptors come from a man aged 25 to 40 with COVID-19, enrolled during active disease. CDR3s include the opening cysteine and the closing phenylalanine or tryptophan. A D gene is named only where the DNA matches it firmly. Some rows have no size entry. The others give once, few or many, or a class for an expanded clone.

>TRBV11-3|.|.|TRBJ1-1
CASSLGASSTEAFF
TGTGCCAGCAGCTTAGGGGCGAGTAGCACTGAAGCTTTCTTT
>TRBV5-4|TRBD1|.|TRBJ1-4
CASSQTGEKGIEKLFF
TGTGCCAGCAGCCAAACAGGGGAAAAGGGGATTGAAAAACTGTTTTTT
>TRBV4-1|TRBD1|.|TRBJ2-7
CASSHFGQGYEQYF
TGCGCCAGCAGCCACTTCGGACAGGGCTACGAGCAGTACTTC
>TRBV27|.|once|TRBJ1-2
CASSPNRVQGGYTF
TGTGCCAGCAGTCCAAATCGGGTCCAGGGCGGCTACACCTTC
>TRBV4-3|TRBD1|.|TRBJ2-2
CASRGQGGTGELFF
TGCGCCAGCAGGGGACAGGGAGGGACCGGGGAGCTGTTTTTT
>TRBV28|.|.|TRBJ2-3
CASSLWAAGPTRDTQYF
TGTGCCAGCAGTTTATGGGCGGCGGGACCCACACGGGATACGCAGTATTTT
>TRBV28|.|.|TRBJ1-1
CASSLGGWGTEAFF
TGTGCCAGCAGTTTAGGAGGGTGGGGTACTGAAGCTTTCTTT
>TRBV5-1|TRBD2|.|TRBJ2-7
CARREAGVVYEQYF
TGCGCCAGGAGAGAAGCGGGAGTCGTATACGAGCAGTACTTC
>TRBV6-4|TRBD1|once|TRBJ2-5
CASRGGQDSQQETQYF
TGTGCCAGCAGGGGGGGACAGGATAGCCAACAAGAGACCCAGTACTTC
>TRBV28|TRBD2|.|TRBJ2-7
CASSYTSGVALGYEQYF
TGTGCCAGCAGTTACACTAGCGGGGTCGCTCTAGGTTACGAGCAGTACTTC
>TRBV7-9|TRBD1|.|TRBJ2-7
CASSSTGGAEQYF
TGTGCCAGCAGCTCGACAGGGGGCGCCGAGCAGTACTTC
>TRBV27|TRBD1|once|TRBJ1-1
CASSIQGAGEAFF
TGTGCCAGTAGCATTCAGGGGGCTGGAGAGGCTTTCTTT
>TRBV6-5|TRBD2|.|TRBJ2-7
CASSFTSGGNYEQYF
TGTGCCAGCAGTTTCACTAGCGGGGGCAATTACGAGCAGTACTTC
>TRBV5-4|.|.|TRBJ1-2
CASSSAGGSEYGYTF
TGTGCCAGCAGCTCCGCGGGGGGGAGTGAATATGGCTACACCTTC
>TRBV5-4|TRBD2|.|TRBJ2-2
CASSLGSGFTGELFF
TGTGCCAGCAGCTTGGGTAGCGGGTTCACCGGGGAGCTGTTTTTT
>TRBV5-6|.|.|TRBJ1-2
CASSLAGNYGYTF
TGTGCCAGCAGCTTGGCGGGGAACTATGGCTACACCTTC
>TRBV7-9|TRBD1|.|TRBJ1-2
CASSLGTGDKDYGYTF
TGTGCCAGCAGCTTAGGTACAGGGGATAAGGACTATGGCTACACCTTC
>TRBV19|.|.|TRBJ1-4
CASTPRGKISLTNEKLFF
TGTGCCAGTACCCCCCGCGGAAAAATTTCCCTCACTAATGAAAAACTGTTTTTT
>TRBV27|TRBD1|.|TRBJ2-7
CASSPRTGISSYEQYF
TGTGCCAGCAGTCCCCGGACAGGGATCTCCTCCTACGAGCAGTACTTC
>TRBV7-3|.|.|TRBJ2-3
CASSLRGGSTDTQYF
TGTGCCAGCAGCTTACGAGGCGGGAGCACAGATACGCAGTATTTT
>TRBV18|TRBD1|.|TRBJ1-6
CASSPAGQLNSPLHF
TGTGCCAGCTCACCCGCGGGACAGCTTAATTCACCCCTCCACTTT
>TRBV6-6|.|.|TRBJ2-7
CASSSPPSLYEQYF
TGTGCCAGCAGTTCACCACCTAGCTTGTACGAGCAGTACTTC
>TRBV28|.|.|TRBJ1-6
CASNSQGTYNSPLHF
TGTGCCAGCAACTCACAGGGAACCTATAATTCACCCCTCCACTTT
>TRBV7-9|.|.|TRBJ2-2
CASSRRLGVSNTGELFF
TGTGCCAGCAGCCGAAGGTTAGGAGTGTCGAACACCGGGGAGCTGTTTTTT
>TRBV5-4|.|.|TRBJ1-2
CASSLGGTTGSYGYTF
TGTGCCAGCAGCTTGGGCGGTACCACCGGGAGCTATGGCTACACCTTC
>TRBV28|TRBD1|.|TRBJ2-7
CASKIPGQGSYEQYF
TGTGCCAGTAAAATACCGGGACAGGGCTCCTACGAGCAGTACTTC
>TRBV29-1|TRBD1|once|TRBJ2-7
CSVEFGTGGDEQYF
TGCAGCGTTGAATTTGGGACAGGGGGCGACGAGCAGTACTTC